The 28 T cell receptor beta chains below were found in one sample sequenced in a study of technical replicates of blood from a handful of donors (dated by TCRdb to 2016 to 2017). Library construction relied on the immunoSEQ multiplex PCR assay. TCRdb took this table from immuneACCESS and kept in-frame rearrangements with V and J called. Such tables lack part of the clones; where checked against another copy, unresolved V genes explain under half of the gap, and the rest is unexplained. In this sample the table shows about 14,000 clones, more than 75% of which occur a single time. Roughly 13% of the sample comes from the top ten. Sequencing input: PBMCs. Source of these receptors: a human donor in good health.

V usage is TRBV6-6 and J usage is TRBJ2-7, with D maybe TRBD1 (6 bases). CDR1 and CDR2 (germline): MNHNY, SVGAGI (reference sequence). The CDR3 sequence is 13 residues long. Trimming left V 2 bases short and J 8 bases short, with 13 bases between. This CDR3 is CASSYDEGGQQYF. The CDR3 coding sequence is TGTGCCAGCAGTTACGACGAAGGGGGTCAGCAGTACTTC.

V is TRBV5-4 and J is TRBJ1-4; a weak D match, TRBD1 (5 bases). The CDR3 spans 15 residues. Trimming shortened V by 4 bases and J by 3 bases, and 13 bases separated the two germline ends. The germline V gene has CDR1 SGHNT and CDR2 YYREEE (reference sequence). CDR3 sequence reads: CASSRAGVSNEKLFF. CDR3 bases: TGTGCCAGCAGCCGGGCGGGGGTCTCTAATGAAAAACTGTTTTTT.

This chain links TRBV27 with TRBJ2-2; D is unclear. V shed 5 bases and J shed 3 bases, with 16 bases lying between them. The CDR3 spans 16 residues. Germline CDR1 MNHEY, CDR2 SMNVEV (reference sequence). CDR3 bases: TGTGCCAGCAGTCCTGCAGGAAAGATGGACACCGGGGAGCTGTTTTTT. Its translation is CASSPAGKMDTGELFF.

The chain joins TRBV7-8 to TRBJ2-1; TRBD2 matches 9 bases. Losses at the gene ends were 2 bases for V and 9 bases for J; bases not matched to a gene: 8. In germline, CDR1 is SGHVS, CDR2 FQNEAQ. The CDR3 consists of 15 residues. The CDR3 spells CASSLTVAGEGEQFF. DNA for the CDR3: TGTGCCAGCAGCTTAACCGTAGCGGGGGAGGGTGAGCAGTTCTTC. The full variable domain, its missing parts supplied by reference TRBV7-8 and TRBJ2-1, is GAGVSQSPRYKVAKRGQDVALRCDPISGHVSLFWYQQALGQGPEFLTYFQNEAQLDKSGLPSDRFFAERPEGSVSTLKIQRTQQEDSAVYLCASSLTVAGEGEQFFGPGTRLTVL.

V and J are TRBV20-1 and TRBJ2-7; D might be TRBD2 (6 bases). CDR1 DFQATT and CDR2 SNEGSKA come from the germline V gene (reference sequence). The CDR3 is made up of 11 amino acids. The CDR3 loop reads CTSGLPYEQYF. CDR3 bases: TGCACCTCGGGACTCCCCTACGAGCAGTACTTC.

This clone came up once. The gene calls are TRBV18 and TRBJ2-1; D is perhaps TRBD1 (5 bases). Germline CDR1 and CDR2: KGHSH and LQKENI. This CDR3 region has 13 residues. Trimming took 6 bases from V and 3 from J, leaving 9 bases between them. The CDR3 loop reads CASSQTVYNEQFF. In DNA, the CDR3 is TGTGCCAGCTCCCAGACAGTCTACAATGAGCAGTTCTTC.

V gene TRBV2 combines with J gene TRBJ1-1; 9 nucleotides line up with TRBD1. CDR3 length equals 15 residues. V gave up 7 bases and J gave up 5 bases; unmatched junction bases: 11. Germline-derived CDR1 and CDR2 are SNHLY and FYNNEI. The CDR3: CASTLDTGGGTEAFF. The CDR3 bases are TGTGCCAGCACCTTAGATACAGGGGGCGGGACTGAAGCTTTCTTT. Complete variable domain (other parts from reference TRBV2 and TRBJ1-1): EPEVTQTPSHQVTQMGQEVILRCVPISNHLYFYWYRQILGQKVEFLVSFYNNEISEKSEIFDDQFSVERPDGSNFTLKIRSTKLEDSAMYFCASTLDTGGGTEAFFGQGTRLTVV.

The rearrangement uses TRBV5-5 and TRBJ2-1, with D perhaps TRBD2 (5 bases). V dropped 4 bases and J dropped 1 base, with 12 bases sitting between them. The CDR3 loop spans 15 amino acids. The germline V gene has CDR1 SGHKS and CDR2 YYEKEE (reference sequence). CDR3 in amino acids: CASSPLSGSYNEQFF. The CDR3 nucleotides are TGTGCCAGCAGCCCTCTATCGGGGTCCTACAATGAGCAGTTCTTC.

This chain links TRBV30 with TRBJ2-3, with 9 nucleotides matching TRBD2. The V gene's germline CDR1 is GTSNPN and CDR2 SVGIG (reference sequence). Germline trimming cut 3 bases from V and 8 bases from J; bases unmatched to any gene: 18. This CDR3 region has 17 residues. For the CDR3, the DNA is TGTGCCTGGAGCTCCATCCAGACTAGCGGAGGCCCCTTTACGCAGTATTTT. This translates into CAWSSIQTSGGPFTQYF.

V is TRBV7-6 and J is TRBJ2-7, with 11 bases that match TRBD2. V shed 5 bases and J 5 bases; nucleotides not matched to a gene: 8. This CDR3 comprises 15 residues. In germline, CDR1 is SGHVS, CDR2 FNYEAQ. The CDR3 here is CASSPLAGGPDEQYF. CDR3 sequence (DNA): TGTGCCAGCAGCCCTCTAGCGGGAGGCCCCGACGAGCAGTACTTC.

The rearrangement links TRBV5-1 to TRBJ2-7, with 7 bases lining up with TRBD1. V dropped 4 bases and J dropped 0; count of bases not matched to a gene: 10. CDR1 and CDR2 from the germline V gene are SGHRS and YFSETQ. The CDR3 loop spans 16 amino acids. CDR3 DNA sequence: TGCGCCAGCAGCCCCCTAGGACAGGATGCCTCCTACGAGCAGTACTTC. Its protein product is CASSPLGQDASYEQYF.

The chain links TRBV28 to TRBJ1-1, with 10 bases fitting TRBD1. This CDR3 comprises 14 residues. The V segment lost 2 bases and the J segment 8 bases; nucleotides outside the gene matches: 5. The germline gives CDR1 MDHEN, CDR2 SYDVKM. The CDR3 DNA sequence: TGTGCCAGCAGTTTAACGAGGACAGGGGGAGAAGCTTTCTTT. Translating gives CASSLTRTGGEAFF.

This clone was recorded once. J is TRBJ2-1 and V is TRBV27, with TRBD2 matching over 7 bases. There are 15 residues in the CDR3. The germline gives CDR1 MNHEY, CDR2 SMNVEV (reference sequence). Losses at the gene ends were 1 base for V and 4 bases for J; bases not matched to a gene: 4. CDR3 nucleotides: TGTGCCAGCAGTTTATTCCTAGCGGCGTACAATGAGCAGTTCTTC. Translated: CASSLFLAAYNEQFF.

This clone turned up a few times. The J gene is TRBJ2-2, the V gene TRBV9, with 7 bases identical to TRBD1. V dropped 0 bases and J dropped 5; count of bases not matched to a gene: 4. Germline-derived CDR1 and CDR2 are SGDLS and YYNGEE. CDR3 length: 15 residues. In nucleotides, the CDR3 is TGTGCCAGCAGCGTAGGAGGGACAGATACCGGGGAGCTGTTTTTT. The encoded protein is CASSVGGTDTGELFF.

This chain links TRBV5-1 with TRBJ1-3; TRBD1 aligns across 10 bases. The J segment lost 3 bases and the V segment lost 4 bases, leaving 4 bases of the junction unmatched. Germline CDR1 reads SGHRS; CDR2 reads YFSETQ. CDR3 size: 15 residues. In DNA, the CDR3 is TGCGCCAGCAGCGGTGACAGGGGGCTTGGAAACACCATATATTTT. It encodes CASSGDRGLGNTIYF.

V and J are TRBV15 and TRBJ2-5, with TRBD1 as a possible D gene (5 bases). This CDR3 spans 14 amino acids. Germline loops: CDR1 LNHNV, CDR2 YYDKDF (reference sequence). V gave up 3 bases and J gave up 2 bases, with 10 bases separating them. CDR3 coding DNA: TGTGCCACCAGCAGGGACAAAAATCAAGAGACCCAGTACTTC. This codes for CATSRDKNQETQYF.

This clone was found once. Within the sample, other DNA sequences also encode this same CDR3. The chain recombines TRBV5-1 with TRBJ1-1, with D possibly TRBD1 on 5 matching bases. Trimming shortened V by 0 bases and J by 3 bases, and 9 bases separated the two germline ends. CDR3 length equals 14 residues. Germline V gene data show CDR1 as SGHRS and CDR2 as YFSETQ. CDR3 DNA: TGCGCCAGCAGCTTGGCCGGGGGGTACACTGAAGCTTTCTTT. It yields the protein CASSLAGGYTEAFF.

This chain connects TRBV29-1 to TRBJ2-5; 7 bases line up with TRBD2. Germline-derived CDR1 and CDR2 are SQVTM and ANQGSEA. The trim removed 6 bases at V and 1 base at J, leaving 8 bases unmatched. The CDR3 is 14 residues long. In DNA, the CDR3 is TGCAGCGTGTCACCGGGGACTACCCAAGAGACCCAGTACTTC. This codes for CSVSPGTTQETQYF.

This clone was observed a handful of times. The chain carries TRBV5-1 and TRBJ1-2; the D is unclear. Trimming shortened V by 0 bases and J by 7 bases, and 7 bases separated the two germline ends. Germline V CDR1 and CDR2: SGHRS, YFSETQ. The CDR3 runs 12 residues. CDR3 nucleotide sequence: TGCGCCAGCAGCTTGGACGGGGTTGGCTACACCTTC. Protein sequence: CASSLDGVGYTF.

The rearrangement uses TRBV19 and TRBJ2-1, with 10 bases identical to TRBD2. V lost 6 bases to trimming and J lost 8 bases; unmatched junction nucleotides: 7. The CDR3 runs to 14 residues. Per the germline V gene, CDR1 is LNHDA and CDR2 is SQIVND (reference sequence). CDR3 region: CASRKREGLDEQFF. The CDR3 DNA is TGTGCCAGTAGGAAGCGGGAGGGCCTGGATGAGCAGTTCTTC.

This clone was picked up one time. The chain employs TRBV7-9 and TRBJ2-7, with D tentatively TRBD1 (5 bases). This CDR3 contains 13 residues. The V gene lost 3 bases and the J gene lost 5 bases, with 11 bases spanning the gap. Looked up from germline, CDR1 is SEHNR and CDR2 is FQNEAQ (reference sequence). CDR3 nucleotide sequence: TGTGCCAGCAGCTTTTCAGGGATGGACGAGCAGTACTTC. It is translated as CASSFSGMDEQYF.

The J gene is TRBJ2-3, the V gene TRBV27; 7 bases line up with TRBD1. Per the germline V gene, CDR1 is MNHEY and CDR2 is SMNVEV (reference sequence). The CDR3 length is 12 residues. J was trimmed by 4 bases and V by 8 bases; bases with no gene match: 3. CDR3: CASRQGSDTQYF. The DNA for the CDR3 is TGTGCCAGCCGACAGGGATCAGATACGCAGTATTTT.

The rearrangement joins TRBV5-5 to TRBJ2-7, with a weak D call TRBD1 (6 bases). V was trimmed by 4 bases and J by 1 base, leaving 12 bases between them. The CDR3 length is 14 residues. Germline V lookup: CDR1 SGHKS, CDR2 YYEKEE (reference sequence). The chain's CDR3 is CASSPSGESYEQYF. In nucleotides, the CDR3 is TGTGCCAGCAGCCCCTCAGGGGAATCCTACGAGCAGTACTTC.

The V call is TRBV10-3, the J call TRBJ1-1; D is undetermined. Germline lookup yields CDR1 ENHRY and CDR2 SYGVKD. There are 13 residues in the CDR3. With 8 bases removed from V and 5 bases from J, the gap between germline ends came to 15 bases. The CDR3 DNA reads as TGTGCCATCCGCGAGTGGGCTCGGACTGAAGCTTTCTTT. It encodes CAIREWARTEAFF.

The J gene is TRBJ2-7, the V gene TRBV7-8; 7 bases line up with TRBD1. CDR1 is SGHVS, CDR2 FQNEAQ, per germline. J was trimmed by 3 bases and V by 5 bases; bases with no gene match: 7. The CDR3 sequence is 14 residues long. The CDR3 sequence is CASSNTTGNYEQYF. The CDR3 DNA reads as TGTGCCAGCAGCAATACGACAGGGAACTACGAGCAGTACTTC.

This clone occurred a few times. The genes are TRBV5-1 and TRBJ1-1; tentative D call: TRBD1 (5 bases). Germline loops: CDR1 SGHRS, CDR2 YFSETQ. This CDR3 comprises 14 residues. Trimming took off 2 bases at V and 2 bases at J, with 10 bases between the two ends. The CDR3 sequence is CASSFIGDNTEAFF. CDR3 sequence (DNA): TGCGCCAGCAGCTTCATAGGGGATAACACTGAAGCTTTCTTT. The full variable domain, completed using reference TRBV5-1 and TRBJ1-1, is KAGVTQTPRYLIKTRGQQVTLSCSPISGHRSVSWYQQTPGQGLQFLFEYFSETQRNKGNFPGRFSGRQFSNSRSEMNVSTLELGDSALYLCASSFIGDNTEAFFGQGTRLTVV.

This sequence joins TRBV5-6 and TRBJ2-1, with 7 positions matching TRBD1. CDR1 is SGHDT, CDR2 YYEEEE, per germline. The CDR3 covers 13 residues. After removal of 2 bases from V and 7 bases from J, the junction contained 3 bases not matched to a gene. The CDR3 spells CASSFGTANEQFF. In DNA form, the CDR3 reads TGTGCCAGCAGCTTCGGGACAGCGAATGAGCAGTTCTTC.

This clone was detected once. V is TRBV27 and J is TRBJ2-1; D might be TRBD2 (6 bases). Trimming cost V 0 bases and J 4 bases, with 10 bases left between them. The CDR3 is 15 amino acids. Germline CDR1 MNHEY, CDR2 SMNVEV (reference sequence). CDR3 DNA: TGTGCCAGCAGTTTATCGGGAGGCCGTTACAATGAGCAGTTCTTC. Translation: CASSLSGGRYNEQFF.